This T cell receptor beta chain was obtained from a study of human T cells and chemical hapten exposure. At the level of the study: 2% DPC applied to an approximately 2 cm by approximately 2 cm arm area sensitized donors. Diagnoses of alopecia areata, totalis or universalis occurred in mostly female patients. Slight volume differences across pooled libraries mainly accounted for varying per-sample TCR yields.

Study-wide findings and caveats: While controls formed fewer of them, expanded TCRs formed significantly more large CDR3 similarity clusters.

TCRdb re-called the RACE reads through MiXCR, storing one row per CDR3 protein. The profile shows tens of thousands of distinct CDR3 sequences, over 9% of them singletons. In regard to this clonotype: The antigen is not known.

This sample's time point: pre-sensitization, week 0. Treatment given: therapeutic diphenylcyclopropenone sensitization with weekly scalp DPC. This CDR3 has 14 residues. In germline, CDR1 is MDHEN, CDR2 SYDVKM. The V and J ends lost 6 bases and 2 bases, in that order; junction bases with no gene match: 4. The sample in question was whole blood, obtained in connection with sensitization to the hapten diphenylcyclopropenone (DPC). This sequence joins TRBV28 and TRBJ1-2, with 9 bases that match TRBD1. The sequence was obtained from a man in his forties with alopecia areata. Some clones in this sample may be carry-over from other donors' samples. The CDR3 nucleotides are TGTGCCAGCAGCATACAGGGGGCGAACTATGGCTACACCTTC. It specifies CASSIQGANYGYTF.